This entry lists 6 T cell receptor beta chains sequenced from one sample in a study of T cells in Graves' hyperthyroidism and ophthalmopathy. The TCR beta CDR3 regions underwent amplification using RNA transcripts as the source. The HTBI primer set served for first-round RT-PCR of the TCR CDR3. MiXCR, applied by TCRdb to the multiplex PCR reads, yields one record per CDR3 protein. The sample lists 300,000 to 450,000 distinct CDR3 sequences, around 14% seen once, with around a quarter in the top ten. The sample consisted of blood. The origin of the receptors is a woman between 18 and 29 years old with Graves' hyperthyroidism that later progressed to Graves' ophthalmopathy.

The chain is built from TRBV16 and TRBJ1-2, with D unresolved. V lost 0 bases and J 2 bases, leaving 13 bases between the germline ends. The CDR3 has 16 residues. Germline CDR1 KGHSY, CDR2 FQNENV. As DNA, the CDR3 is TGTGCCAGCAGCCAATCAAGTGGGGTGCTAAACTATGGCTACACCTTC. Amino acid sequence: CASSQSSGVLNYGYTF.

This clonotype has ten or more counts. The chain joins TRBV7-2 to TRBJ2-3, with 7 bases fitting TRBD2. The germline CDR1 and CDR2 sequences are SGHTA and FQGNSA. The CDR3 consists of 15 residues. Trimming took 0 bases from V and 2 from J; bases not matched to a gene: 2. For the CDR3, the DNA is TGTGCCAGCAGCTTAGCTAGCGGGCCCACAGATACGCAGTATTTT. Translation gives CASSLASGPTDTQYF.

This CDR3 reads CAISLAGAGYNEQFF. In nucleotides, the CDR3 is TGTGCCATCAGCTTAGCGGGAGCGGGGTACAATGAGCAGTTCTTC. The chain links TRBV10-3 to TRBJ2-1; 9 bases match TRBD2. Germline-derived CDR1 and CDR2 are ENHRY and SYGVKD. The CDR3 spans 15 residues. The V gene end was trimmed by 6 bases and the J gene end by 4 bases; junction bases not matched to a gene: 7.

In this sample, this clonotype turned up many times. The rearrangement joins TRBV19 to TRBJ2-1; 10 nucleotides align to TRBD2. Trimming removed 5 bases from V and 4 bases from J; junction bases left unmatched: 8. The CDR3 loop spans 16 amino acids. Germline V lookup: CDR1 LNHDA, CDR2 SQIVND (reference sequence). CDR3 DNA: TGTGCCAGTAGTGGTCTGGAGACTAGCGGGTACAATGAGCAGTTCTTC. Its protein is CASSGLETSGYNEQFF.

This clonotype qualifies as large. The chain combines TRBV7-9 with TRBJ2-1; tentative D call: TRBD1 (5 bases). This CDR3 has 14 amino acids. V was clipped by 7 bases and J by 5 bases, with 15 bases between them. Germline V gene data show CDR1 as SEHNR and CDR2 as FQNEAQ (reference sequence). CDR3 sequence reads: CASNRHSADNEQFF. CDR3 DNA sequence: TGTGCCAGCAACAGGCACAGTGCTGACAATGAGCAGTTCTTC.

This clonotype was counted at least ten times. One end of the junction does not line up with germline, which may come from a read error. V gene TRBV3-1 combines with J gene TRBJ1-1; no definite D call. CDR3 length: 13 amino acids. Germline V gene data show CDR1 as LGHDT and CDR2 as YNNKEL (reference sequence). For the CDR3, the DNA is TGTGCCAGCACCCAAGATCGAGGGAGGAGAGCTTTCTTT. Translation gives CASTQDRGRRAFF.